The table lists the clone carrying this T cell receptor (beta chain) with many counts. Its antigen remains unidentified. Researchers prepared the TCRbeta library using unique molecular identifiers, the study reports. Each CDR3 protein is one row after TCRdb ran MiXCR on the PCR reads. There are 600,000 to 700,000 distinct CDR3 sequences in the sample; approximately 14% occur only once, and 0.79% lies in the top ten. V lost 7 bases and J lost 3, with 4 bases in between. CDR3 length equals 12 residues. Germline lookup yields CDR1 SEHNR and CDR2 FQNEAQ (reference sequence). The sample comes from a study of T-cell reconstitution after alpha-beta-depleted transplantation in children. Study-wide findings and caveats: Where some patients showed high TCRbeta diversity at day 60, it came from recipient T cells and thymic progenitors that had survived. Expanded graft clones numbering several hundred reportedly gave rise to alpha-beta T cells about two months after transplant. Diversity and T-cell counts at one year after transplant derived mostly from new T cells.

The sequence derives from a girl aged 2 to 9 with congenital amegakaryocytic thrombocytopenia, due to receive a stem cell transplant. V and J are TRBV7-9 and TRBJ2-6; D is ambiguous. Sequences were derived from PBMCs, sampled before TCRalphabeta/CD19-depleted stem cell transplant. Here the CDR3 reads CASTFGANVLTF. Here the CDR3 DNA reads TGTGCCAGCACCTTTGGGGCCAACGTCCTGACTTTC.